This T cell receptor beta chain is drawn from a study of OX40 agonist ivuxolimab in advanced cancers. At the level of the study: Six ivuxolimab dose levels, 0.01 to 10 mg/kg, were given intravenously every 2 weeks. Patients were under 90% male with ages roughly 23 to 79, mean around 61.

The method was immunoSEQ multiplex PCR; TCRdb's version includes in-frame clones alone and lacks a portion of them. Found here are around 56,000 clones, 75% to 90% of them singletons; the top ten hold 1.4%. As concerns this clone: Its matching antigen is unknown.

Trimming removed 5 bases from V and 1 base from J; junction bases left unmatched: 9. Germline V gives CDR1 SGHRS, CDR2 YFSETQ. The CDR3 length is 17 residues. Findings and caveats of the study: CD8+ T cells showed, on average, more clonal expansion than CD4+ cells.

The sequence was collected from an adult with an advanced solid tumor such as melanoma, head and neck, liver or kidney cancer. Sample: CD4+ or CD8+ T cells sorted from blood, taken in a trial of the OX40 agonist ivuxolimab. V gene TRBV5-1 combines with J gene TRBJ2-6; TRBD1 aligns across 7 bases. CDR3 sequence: CASRTGQASSGANVLTF. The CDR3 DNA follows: TGCGCCAGCAGGACTGGACAGGCTAGTTCTGGGGCCAACGTCCTGACTTTC.